These T cell receptor beta chains were read from a single sample in a study of cytomegalovirus exposure and HLA in healthy donors. Measured with immunoSEQ multiplex PCR; TCRdb has only the in-frame clones, and not every one. The repertoire consists of 100,000 to 150,000 clones, with 75% to 85% occurring once and the leading ten covering around 1.9%. Specimen: PBMCs. These receptors were obtained from a man between 40 and 49 years old in good health and CMV-seronegative. Each CDR3 is given with its conserved first and last residue. A D gene is named only where the DNA matches it firmly. Size values are once, few and many counts, or a class for expanded clones, and some rows have none.

TRBD2	TRBV5-4	few	TRBJ2-7	CASSPAGGTSYEQYF	TGTGCCAGCAGCCCAGCGGGGGGGACCTCCTACGAGCAGTACTTC
TRBD1	TRBV30	-	TRBJ1-3	CAWTGGSRGNTIYF	TGTGCCTGGACAGGGGGCTCGAGGGGAAACACCATATATTTT
TRBD1	TRBV5-8	-	TRBJ1-5	CASLDGGQTINQPQHF	TGTGCCAGCCTGGATGGGGGACAGACTATCAATCAGCCCCAGCATTTT
-	TRBV27	once	TRBJ1-5	CASSETDQPQHF	TGTGCCAGCAGTGAAACGGATCAGCCCCAGCATTTT
-	TRBV5-1	-	TRBJ2-1	CASSLDRSSYNEQFF	TGCGCCAGCAGCTTGGACAGGAGCTCCTACAATGAGCAGTTCTTC
TRBD2	TRBV19	-	TRBJ2-7	CASSRTSGVPYEQYF	TGTGCCAGTAGCCGGACTAGCGGGGTACCCTACGAGCAGTACTTC
-	TRBV4-3	-	TRBJ1-5	CASSQDRNQPQHF	TGCGCCAGCAGCCAAGATAGAAATCAGCCCCAGCATTTT
-	TRBV6-6	-	TRBJ2-4	CASSYPGVLAKNSQYF	TGTGCCAGCAGTTACCCTGGGGTACTAGCCAAAAACAGTCAGTACTTC
TRBD2	TRBV29-1	-	TRBJ2-7	CSVASGLSSYEQYF	TGCAGCGTAGCTAGCGGGCTCAGCTCCTACGAGCAGTACTTC
-	TRBV6-5	-	TRBJ1-2	CASSSPAGRLGGYTF	TGTGCCAGCAGTTCCCCGGCAGGGCGGTTGGGTGGCTACACCTTC
TRBD1	TRBV18	-	TRBJ2-1	CASSIRFGQGDNEQFF	TGTGCCAGCTCCATAAGATTTGGACAGGGGGACAATGAGCAGTTCTTC
-	TRBV2	-	TRBJ1-1	CASEPDKATEAFF	TGTGCCAGCGAGCCGGACAAAGCCACTGAAGCTTTCTTT
-	TRBV7-3	few	TRBJ1-5	CASSLSPDQPQHF	TGTGCCAGCAGCTTAAGTCCAGATCAGCCCCAGCATTTT
TRBD1	TRBV19	-	TRBJ2-5	CASSKDRGGETQYF	TGTGCCAGTAGTAAAGACAGGGGTGGAGAGACCCAGTACTTC
-	TRBV6-1	-	TRBJ2-5	CASRGGPRETQYF	TGTGCCAGCAGGGGTGGGCCGAGAGAGACCCAGTACTTC
-	TRBV18	-	TRBJ2-5	CASSPPSGVKTQYF	TGTGCCAGCTCACCACCTTCAGGGGTCAAGACCCAGTACTTC
-	TRBV2	-	TRBJ2-7	CASRPRGHSYEQYF	TGTGCCAGCAGACCAAGGGGCCACTCCTACGAGCAGTACTTC
-	TRBV19	-	TRBJ1-5	CASSPRRGGISNQPQHF	TGTGCCAGTAGTCCGAGGAGGGGAGGGATTAGCAATCAGCCCCAGCATTTT
TRBD2	TRBV30	-	TRBJ2-1	CAWRLAGGWDEQFF	TGTGCCTGGAGGCTAGCGGGGGGGTGGGATGAGCAGTTCTTC
-	TRBV27	-	TRBJ1-2	CASSSQAGFYGYTF	TGTGCCAGTAGTTCCCAGGCAGGGTTCTATGGCTACACCTTC
TRBD1	TRBV6-5	-	TRBJ1-5	CASRTGEGLNQPQHF	TGTGCCAGCAGAACAGGGGAAGGCCTCAATCAGCCCCAGCATTTT
TRBD2	TRBV30	few	TRBJ2-5	CAWSEDGGGTQYF	TGTGCCTGGAGTGAGGACGGGGGGGGGACCCAGTACTTC
-	TRBV7-2	once	TRBJ1-2	CASSLVAGEEGYTF	TGTGCCAGCAGCTTAGTCGCGGGAGAGGAGGGCTACACCTTC
TRBD2	TRBV28	-	TRBJ2-5	CASSPDRLAGETQYF	TGTGCCAGCAGTCCCGACCGACTAGCGGGCGAGACCCAGTACTTC
-	TRBV2	-	TRBJ1-5	CASRTMGGNPQHF	TGTGCCAGCAGGACGATGGGAGGTAACCCCCAGCATTTT
-	TRBV15	few	TRBJ1-6	CATSRVVAGNNSPLHF	TGTGCCACCAGCAGAGTAGTCGCGGGAAATAATTCACCCCTCCACTTT
-	TRBV6-5	few	TRBJ2-3	CASSYSQVSTDTQYF	TGTGCCAGCAGTTACTCGCAGGTTAGCACAGATACGCAGTATTTT
-	TRBV20-1	-	TRBJ1-2	CSASPQDGYTF	TGCAGTGCTAGTCCCCAGGATGGCTACACCTTC
-	TRBV10-3	-	TRBJ2-3	CAISTEGTPWVGTDTQYF	TGTGCCATCAGTACCGAGGGGACACCATGGGTCGGCACAGATACGCAGTATTTT
TRBD2	TRBV27	-	TRBJ2-7	CASKAWGEGLSYEQYF	TGTGCCAGCAAAGCATGGGGGGAGGGCCTCTCCTACGAGCAGTACTTC
TRBD2	TRBV6-5	-	TRBJ2-2	CASSLGTRHTGELFF	TGTGCCAGCAGCCTCGGGACTAGACACACCGGGGAGCTGTTTTTT
-	TRBV5-4	-	TRBJ2-5	CASSLGQTQETQYF	TGTGCCAGCAGCTTGGGACAGACCCAAGAGACCCAGTACTTC
-	TRBV4-2	-	TRBJ2-4	CASSQGGGTLDIQYF	TGTGCCAGCAGCCAAGGGGGCGGGACCTTGGACATTCAGTACTTC
-	TRBV5-1	-	TRBJ1-2	CASSPGQLLNGYTF	TGCGCCAGCAGCCCAGGACAGCTTCTTAATGGCTACACCTTC
TRBD1	TRBV6-1	-	TRBJ1-1	CASSGTASNTEAFF	TGTGCCAGCAGCGGGACAGCCTCGAACACTGAAGCTTTCTTT
-	TRBV12-5	-	TRBJ1-2	CASGLLTMSGYTF	TGTGCTAGTGGTTTGCTAACCATGAGTGGCTACACCTTC
TRBD2	TRBV7-2	-	TRBJ2-3	CASSFSGRGADTQYF	TGTGCCAGCAGTTTTAGCGGGAGGGGGGCGGATACGCAGTATTTT
-	TRBV6-5	-	TRBJ1-6	CASSYLRGSGNSPLHF	TGTGCCAGCAGTTACCTTCGGGGGTCTGGTAATTCACCCCTCCACTTT
TRBD1	TRBV7-7	once	TRBJ2-5	CASSPGTAQETQYF	TGTGCCAGCAGCCCAGGGACAGCCCAAGAGACCCAGTACTTC
TRBD1	TRBV9	-	TRBJ1-1	CASSFRDRGIDTEAFF	TGTGCCAGCAGCTTCCGGGACAGGGGTATAGACACTGAAGCTTTCTTT
-	TRBV30	-	TRBJ1-6	CAWSLGPLNSPLHF	TGTGCCTGGAGTCTGGGCCCCTTAAATTCACCCCTCCACTTT
-	TRBV6-6	-	TRBJ1-2	CASSTTGANYGYTF	TGTGCCAGCAGTACTACAGGAGCTAACTATGGCTACACCTTC
-	TRBV9	-	TRBJ1-2	CASSDRVKGYTF	TGTGCCAGCAGCGACAGGGTTAAGGGCTACACCTTC
TRBD2	TRBV7-3	-	TRBJ2-1	CASSDLAGGRGQFF	TGTGCCAGCAGCGATCTAGCGGGGGGTCGAGGGCAGTTCTTC
TRBD1	TRBV7-2	-	TRBJ2-7	CASSRTGSYEQYF	TGTGCCAGCAGCCGGACAGGCAGCTACGAGCAGTACTTC
TRBD1	TRBV9	-	TRBJ2-5	CASSVDTGARETQYF	TGTGCCAGCAGCGTAGACACAGGGGCGAGGGAGACCCAGTACTTC
-	TRBV18	-	TRBJ2-2	CASSPDKSNTGELFF	TGTGCCAGCTCACCAGACAAGTCTAACACCGGGGAGCTGTTTTTT
-	TRBV5-1	-	TRBJ2-5	CASSLEGQETQYF	TGCGCCAGCAGCTTGGAGGGGCAAGAGACCCAGTACTTC
-	TRBV6-1	once	TRBJ1-2	CASRGGGRELYGYTF	TGTGCCAGCAGAGGGGGGGGCAGGGAGCTCTATGGCTACACCTTC
-	TRBV11-2	-	TRBJ2-7	CASSLGRRYEQYF	TGTGCCAGCAGCTTAGGGCGGAGGTACGAGCAGTACTTC
-	TRBV9	once	TRBJ1-1	CASSVGGPNTEAFF	TGTGCCAGCAGCGTAGGGGGCCCAAACACTGAAGCTTTCTTT